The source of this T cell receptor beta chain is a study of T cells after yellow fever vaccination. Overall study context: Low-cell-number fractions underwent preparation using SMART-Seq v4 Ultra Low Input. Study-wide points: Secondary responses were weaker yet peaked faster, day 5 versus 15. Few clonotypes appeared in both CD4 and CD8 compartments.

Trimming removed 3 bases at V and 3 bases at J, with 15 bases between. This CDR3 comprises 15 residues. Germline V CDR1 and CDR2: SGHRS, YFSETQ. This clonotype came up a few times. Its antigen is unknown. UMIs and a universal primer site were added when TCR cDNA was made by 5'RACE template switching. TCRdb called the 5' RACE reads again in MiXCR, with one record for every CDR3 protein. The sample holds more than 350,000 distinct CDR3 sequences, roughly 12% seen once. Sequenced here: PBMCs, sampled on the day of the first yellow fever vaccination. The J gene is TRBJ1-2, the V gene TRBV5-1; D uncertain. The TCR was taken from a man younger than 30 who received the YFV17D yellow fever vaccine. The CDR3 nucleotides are TGCGCCAGCAGCTGGTTGGGGAGTAGCGACTATGGCTACACCTTC. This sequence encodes CASSWLGSSDYGYTF.